What follows describes a single T cell receptor (beta chain). Trimming shortened V by 3 bases and J by 2 bases, and 7 bases separated the two germline ends. CDR3 length: 13 amino acids. Germline values: CDR1 SNHLY, CDR2 FYNNEI. These data come from a study of T cell changes during pregnancy in multiple sclerosis. Measured with immunoSEQ multiplex PCR; TCRdb has only the in-frame clones, and not every one. This sample has around 86,000 clones, with approximately 92% found just once. The V call is TRBV2, the J call TRBJ1-1; no clear D. This sample comprised peripheral blood, obtained in the first trimester of pregnancy. This TCR was sampled from a female donor with multiple sclerosis, enrolled in a pregnancy study. The CDR3 is CASSDRINTEAFF. DNA for the CDR3: TGTGCCAGCAGTGACAGGATTAACACTGAAGCTTTCTTT.